The 6 T cell receptor beta chains reported below all come from one sample, sequenced in a study of blood T cells in healthy people across ages. PCR was performed a second time for roughly 7 to 12 cycles using a sample-barcoded 5' primer and a J-beta primer mix. One entry per CDR3 protein, called by TCRdb with MiXCR from the 5' RACE reads. Here the sample spans roughly 1.6 million distinct CDR3 sequences, around 36% being singletons. The sequenced sample consisted of blood. The receptors originated from a woman aged 25 to 45 in good health.

In this sample, this clonotype turned up a few times. Sequence at one end of the junction differs from germline and may be a read error. The rearrangement links TRBV6-6 to TRBJ2-1, with TRBD2 matching 7 bases. The CDR3 covers 16 residues. The germline V gene has CDR1 MNHNY and CDR2 SVGAGI (reference sequence). The CDR3 region is CANSYPKAGIYNEQFF. Written as DNA, the CDR3 is TGTGCCAACAGTTACCCCAAAGCGGGAATCTACAATGAGCAGTTCTTC.

The V and J genes are TRBV20-1 and TRBJ2-5, with D perhaps matching TRBD2 (5 bases). Per germline, CDR1 DFQATT and CDR2 SNEGSKA (reference sequence). CDR3 size: 12 residues. V was clipped by 3 bases and J by 7 bases, with 12 bases between them. CDR3 amino acids: CSARTHGRTQYF. The CDR3 DNA is TGCAGTGCTAGGACCCATGGGAGGACCCAGTACTTC.

As to this clonotype: At one end the junction does not follow the germline gene, possibly because of a read error. The rearrangement joins TRBV4-1 to TRBJ2-7, with D tentatively TRBD2 (6 bases). The CDR3 is 14 amino acids. The germline CDR1 and CDR2 sequences are MGHRA and YSYEKL. CDR3 loop: CASSHSGGPYERYF. In DNA form, the CDR3 reads TGCGCCAGCAGCCATAGCGGAGGACCCTACGAGCGGTACTTC.

The genes are TRBV5-4 and TRBJ2-2, with D unresolved. Germline CDR1 and CDR2: SGHNT and YYREEE (reference sequence). The CDR3 length is 15 residues. Trimming took off 0 bases at V and 0 bases at J, with 6 bases between the two ends. CDR3 in amino acids: CASSLDNANTGELFF. The CDR3 DNA sequence: TGTGCCAGCAGCTTGGACAACGCGAACACCGGGGAGCTGTTTTTT.

In its sample, this clonotype was seen a few times. This rearrangement joins TRBV20-1 to TRBJ1-6; D is undetermined. V was clipped by 3 bases and J by 5 bases, with 14 bases between them. Germline V gene lookup returns CDR1 DFQATT and CDR2 SNEGSKA (reference sequence). The CDR3 loop spans 15 amino acids. DNA for the CDR3: TGCAGTGCTAGCTTCGAGGGCCAAGATAATTCACCCCTCCACTTT. Protein product: CSASFEGQDNSPLHF.

This clonotype was recorded many times. CDR3 protein: CASSVDGGTGEAFF. CDR3 DNA: TGCGCCAGCAGCGTGGACGGCGGAACCGGTGAAGCTTTCTTT. The gene calls are TRBV5-1 and TRBJ1-1; D gene unclear. Deletions cut 4 bases from V and 7 bases from J, with 17 bases between. This CDR3 is 14 amino acids long. The V gene's germline CDR1 is SGHRS and CDR2 YFSETQ.